Listed here are 28 T cell receptor beta chains from one sample, sequenced in a study of cytomegalovirus exposure and HLA in healthy donors. In the PCR, 60 Vbeta and 13 Jbeta primers were used. Method: immunoSEQ multiplex PCR; TCRdb's copy keeps in-frame clones and lacks some. Altogether more than 200,000 clones are present, around 79% being singletons, with the ten largest covering 0.22%. The specimen sequenced was PBMCs. Every receptor here comes from a girl aged 2 to 10 in good health and CMV-seronegative.

V and J are TRBV4-1 and TRBJ2-7; D may be TRBD1 (6 bases). CDR3 size: 14 residues. The V end was cut by 4 bases, the J end by 1 base, with 11 bases between. Germline lookup yields CDR1 MGHRA and CDR2 YSYEKL. CDR3 DNA: TGCGCCAGCAGCCCTCGGACAGCATCCTACGAGCAGTACTTC. Protein product: CASSPRTASYEQYF.

The chain uses TRBV12-1 and TRBJ2-4; the table's D call, TRBD1, has no DNA check behind it. TRBV12-1 is annotated as a pseudogene. The CDR3 sequence is 16 residues long. The CDR3 nucleotides read TGTGCCAGCAGCTCCGACAGGGGGAGAGCCAAAAACATTCAGTACTTC. Translated, it gives CASSSDRGRAKNIQYF.

The rearrangement uses TRBV11-3 and TRBJ2-2, with D uncertain. V was clipped by 2 bases and J by 6 bases, with 4 bases between them. The CDR3 runs 12 residues. CDR1 is SGHNT, CDR2 YENEEA, per germline. The CDR3 DNA reads TGTGCCAGCAGCTTATCAGCCGGGGAGCTGTTTTTT. Protein sequence: CASSLSAGELFF.

In its sample, this clone was seen once. The chain uses TRBV5-1 and TRBJ1-6; D gene ambiguous. V lost 2 bases to trimming and J lost 9 bases, with 9 bases between them. The CDR3 spans 13 residues. The V gene's germline CDR1 is SGHRS and CDR2 YFSETQ. CDR3 in DNA: TGCGCCAGCAGCTTAGCGTTACCTTCACCCCTCCACTTT. Amino acids: CASSLALPSPLHF.

The chain uses TRBV19 and TRBJ2-1, with 13 bases fitting TRBD2. This CDR3 has 15 residues. The ends lost 8 bases at V and 7 bases at J; junction bases unmatched: 8. CDR1 and CDR2 from the germline V gene are LNHDA and SQIVND (reference sequence). The CDR3 protein is CASVPGTSGTNEQFF. The DNA for the CDR3 is TGTGCCAGTGTACCCGGGACTAGCGGGACGAATGAGCAGTTCTTC. Looking up the rest from reference TRBV19 and TRBJ2-1 gives the full variable domain: DGGITQSPKYLFRKEGQNVTLSCEQNLNHDAMYWYRQDPGQGLRLIYYSQIVNDFQKGDIAEGYSVSREKKESFPLTVTSAQKNPTAFYLCASVPGTSGTNEQFFGPGTRLTVL.

The table lists this clone with a few counts. V is TRBV13 and J is TRBJ2-3; 8 positions agree with TRBD2. Germline V lookup: CDR1 PRHDT, CDR2 FYEKMQ (reference sequence). Losses at the gene ends were 1 base for V and 1 base for J; bases not matched to a gene: 10. The CDR3 sequence is 18 residues long. The CDR3 protein is CASSLVIGASGRTDTQYF. In nucleotides, the CDR3 is TGTGCCAGCAGCTTAGTAATTGGGGCTAGCGGGCGCACAGATACGCAGTATTTT.

The chain carries TRBV4-1 and TRBJ2-3; 9 bases fit TRBD2. There are 16 residues in the CDR3. Germline CDR1 is MGHRA and CDR2 is YSYEKL. V lost 4 bases to trimming and J lost 1 base; unmatched junction nucleotides: 6. The CDR3 nucleotides are TGCGCCAGCAGCCCTCAAGAGCGGGAGGGCACAGATACGCAGTATTTT. Translating gives CASSPQEREGTDTQYF.

This clone was detected only a few times. The rearrangement joins TRBV5-1 to TRBJ1-1, with D possibly TRBD1 on 5 matching bases. Germline assignment: CDR1 SGHRS and CDR2 YFSETQ. This CDR3 spans 13 amino acids. The V and J ends lost 1 base and 3 bases respectively, with 7 bases between them. The chain's CDR3 is CASSLLGDTEAFF. For the CDR3, the DNA is TGCGCCAGCAGCTTGTTAGGGGACACTGAAGCTTTCTTT.

This sequence joins TRBV7-9 and TRBJ1-1, with 9 bases lining up with TRBD1. Looked up from germline, CDR1 is SEHNR and CDR2 is FQNEAQ (reference sequence). The CDR3 consists of 13 residues. After removal of 5 bases from V and 7 bases from J, the junction contained 5 bases not matched to a gene. The CDR3 loop reads CASSRGTGYEAFF. The CDR3 coding sequence is TGTGCCAGCAGCCGCGGGACAGGGTATGAAGCTTTCTTT.

This chain links TRBV5-1 with TRBJ2-7; 8 bases are shared with TRBD1. This CDR3 has 17 amino acids. The germline V gene has CDR1 SGHRS and CDR2 YFSETQ. Trimming cost V 7 bases and J 6 bases; bases outside gene matches: 21. This CDR3 reads CASGTGEGVVTASEQYF. The CDR3 DNA is TGCGCCAGCGGGACAGGAGAAGGCGTCGTTACCGCCTCCGAGCAGTACTTC.

The chain carries TRBV2 and TRBJ2-1; D is unresolved. Germline lookup yields CDR1 SNHLY and CDR2 FYNNEI. This CDR3 is 14 amino acids long. The ends were cut back, 8 bases at V and 0 bases at J, with 11 bases in the middle. CDR3 region: CASSAMRSYNEQFF. CDR3 nucleotide sequence: TGTGCCAGCTCCGCAATGCGCTCCTACAATGAGCAGTTCTTC.

The chain has TRBV20-1 and TRBJ2-5; the D is unclear. Germline V gene lookup returns CDR1 DFQATT and CDR2 SNEGSKA (reference sequence). This CDR3 region has 10 residues. Deletions cut 5 bases from V and 5 bases from J, with 6 bases between. The CDR3 nucleotides are TGCAGTGCTCAGAGGGAGACCCAGTACTTC. It specifies CSAQRETQYF.

The V gene is TRBV28, the J gene TRBJ2-7; perhaps TRBD2 as D (5 bases). Germline V CDR1 and CDR2: MDHEN, SYDVKM. The CDR3 sequence is 14 residues long. The V and J ends lost 9 bases and 0 bases respectively, with 15 bases between them. CDR3 residues: CASVGRRDSYEQYF. CDR3 coding DNA: TGTGCCAGTGTTGGGCGACGGGACTCCTACGAGCAGTACTTC. The full variable domain, in which reference TRBV28 and TRBJ2-7 provide the parts outside the CDR3, is DVKVTQSSRYLVKRTGEKVFLECVQDMDHENMFWYRQDPGLGLRLIYFSYDVKMKEKGDIPEGYSVSREKKERFSLILESASTNQTSMYLCASVGRRDSYEQYFGPGTRLTVT.

The rearrangement links TRBV6-5 to TRBJ2-5; D not resolved. The J call may be wrong; the DNA end is better matched by TRBJ2-7. Germline V gene sequence: CDR1 MNHEY, CDR2 SVGAGI. The CDR3 contains 14 residues. CDR3 nucleotide sequence: TGTGCCAGCAGTTACGGTCAACAGACCTACGAGCAGTACTTC. Its translation: CASSYGQQTYEQYF.

The chain is built from TRBV7-6 and TRBJ2-7; possibly TRBD2 for D (6 bases). Trimming cost V 9 bases and J 3 bases, with 15 bases left between them. This CDR3 contains 13 residues. In germline, CDR1 is SGHVS, CDR2 FNYEAQ. The DNA for the CDR3 is TGTGCCAGGCCCCGGGGAGGTGGCTACGAGCAGTACTTC. It specifies CARPRGGGYEQYF.

The table lists this clone with a few counts. This sequence joins TRBV11-1 and TRBJ1-2; D gene ambiguous. This CDR3 has 13 amino acids. V dropped 1 base and J dropped 7 bases, with 10 bases sitting between them. Germline V gene lookup returns CDR1 SGHAT and CDR2 FQDESV (reference sequence). Here the CDR3 reads CASSLGGESGYTF. In nucleotides, the CDR3 is TGTGCCAGCAGCTTAGGTGGGGAGAGTGGCTACACCTTC.

This clone was counted once. DNA for the CDR3: TGTGCCAGCAGTTATTCAGTAAACTATGGCTACACCTTC. Protein: CASSYSVNYGYTF. The chain links TRBV6-5 to TRBJ1-2; no clear D. The CDR3 is made up of 13 amino acids. Germline assignment: CDR1 MNHEY and CDR2 SVGAGI. Deletions cut 3 bases from V and 2 bases from J, with 7 bases between.

J is TRBJ2-1 and V is TRBV7-2; weak D call: TRBD2 (6 bases). This CDR3 spans 13 amino acids. Trimming removed 10 bases from V and 4 bases from J, with 14 bases in between. Germline V gives CDR1 SGHTA, CDR2 FQGNSA. Here the CDR3 reads CAIRRRGYNEQFF. CDR3 nucleotides: TGTGCCATCCGGCGGCGGGGATACAATGAGCAGTTCTTC.

This clone was seen just once. The rearrangement links TRBV29-1 to TRBJ1-4; TRBD1 agrees at 10 bases. The J segment lost 6 bases and the V segment lost 2 bases, leaving 6 bases of the junction unmatched. Per the germline V gene, CDR1 is SQVTM and CDR2 is ANQGSEA. The CDR3 loop spans 15 amino acids. The CDR3 DNA reads TGCAGCGTTGAACGGTGGGACAGGGGTGATGAAAAACTGTTTTTT. This encodes CSVERWDRGDEKLFF.

The chain carries TRBV18 and TRBJ2-1; weak D call: TRBD1 (7 bases). Trimming left V 0 bases short and J 3 bases short, with 15 bases between. The germline gives CDR1 KGHSH, CDR2 LQKENI. The CDR3 has 17 amino acids. CDR3 protein: CASSPPRGTEDYNEQFF. The CDR3 DNA sequence: TGTGCCAGCTCACCACCTCGCGGGACAGAAGACTACAATGAGCAGTTCTTC. Full variable domain (remainder filled in from reference TRBV18 and TRBJ2-1): NAGVMQNPRHLVRRRGQEARLRCSPMKGHSHVYWYRQLPEEGLKFMVYLQKENIIDESGMPKERFSAEFPKEGPSILRIQQVVRGDSAAYFCASSPPRGTEDYNEQFFGPGTRLTVL.

This chain joins TRBV4-2 and TRBJ2-5; 7 bases match TRBD2. The CDR3 has 17 residues. V was pared by 0 bases and J by 5 bases, with 12 bases of the junction left unmatched. Germline V gene data show CDR1 as LGHNA and CDR2 as YNFKEQ. CDR3 bases: TGTGCCAGCAGCCAAGAGGCGTCGGGACTATTGGGCGAGACCCAGTACTTC. This gives the protein CASSQEASGLLGETQYF.

This rearrangement joins TRBV5-5 to TRBJ2-7, with TRBD1 matching 8 bases. The V segment lost 2 bases and the J segment 2 bases; nucleotides outside the gene matches: 6. The CDR3 runs to 15 residues. Germline CDR1 is SGHKS and CDR2 is YYEKEE (reference sequence). The DNA of the CDR3 is TGTGCCAGCAGCTTAACCGGGACAGGCCCCTACGAGCAGTACTTC. This gives the protein CASSLTGTGPYEQYF.

About this clone itself: Mismatch with germline at one junction end may stem from a read error. This chain links TRBV7-9 with TRBJ2-3; D unclear. This CDR3 comprises 11 residues. The germline gives CDR1 SEHNR, CDR2 FQNEAQ (reference sequence). The CDR3 here is CSSARADTQYF. CDR3 bases: TGTTCCAGCGCTCGGGCAGATACGCAGTATTTT. Based on the CDR3 plus reference TRBV7-9 and TRBJ2-3, the full variable domain is DTGVSQNPRHKITKRGQNVTFRCDPISEHNRLYWYRQTLGQGPEFLTYFQNEAQLEKSRLLSDRFSAERPKGSFSTLEIQRTEQGDSAMYLCSSARADTQYFGPGTRLTVL.

V is TRBV29-1 and J is TRBJ2-7, with D possibly matching TRBD2 (6 bases). CDR1 and CDR2 (germline): SQVTM, ANQGSEA. The CDR3 is 13 residues long. The ends were cut back, 5 bases at V and 4 bases at J, with 15 bases in the middle. Written as DNA, the CDR3 is TGCAGCGTTCGGGGACTCCAACGATACGAGCAGTACTTC. Residues: CSVRGLQRYEQYF.

The gene calls are TRBV27 and TRBJ2-7, with 16 nucleotides matching TRBD2. The germline gives CDR1 MNHEY, CDR2 SMNVEV (reference sequence). This CDR3 contains 19 residues. Germline trimming cut 5 bases from V and 2 bases from J; bases unmatched to any gene: 12. CDR3 sequence reads: CASSPGTSGRAFSPYEQYF. The DNA for the CDR3 is TGTGCCAGCAGTCCGGGGACTAGCGGGAGGGCCTTCAGCCCCTACGAGCAGTACTTC.

V usage is TRBV6-5 and J usage is TRBJ1-1, with D hard to call. V was pared by 5 bases and J by 8 bases, with 15 bases between. The V gene's germline CDR1 is MNHEY and CDR2 SVGAGI. The CDR3 is made up of 13 amino acids. Here the CDR3 DNA reads TGTGCCAGCAGTCACAGAGTTGTATCCGAAGCTTTCTTT. Protein sequence: CASSHRVVSEAFF.

The chain is built from TRBV11-2 and TRBJ2-5, with 8 bases fitting TRBD2. In germline, CDR1 is SGHAT, CDR2 FQNNGV. This CDR3 region has 14 residues. V lost 1 base, J lost 4 bases, and 2 bases stayed unmatched. As DNA, the CDR3 is TGTGCCAGCAGCTTAGCGGGAGGGCCAGAGACCCAGTACTTC. It yields the protein CASSLAGGPETQYF. The full variable domain, rest sourced from reference TRBV11-2 and TRBJ2-5, is EAGVAQSPRYKIIEKRQSVAFWCNPISGHATLYWYQQILGQGPKLLIQFQNNGVVDDSQLPKDRFSAERLKGVDSTLKIQPAKLEDSAVYLCASSLAGGPETQYFGPGTRLLVL.

The chain joins TRBV6-1 to TRBJ1-6; 8 positions agree with TRBD1. Germline-derived CDR1 and CDR2 are MNHNS and SASEGT. The V segment lost 10 bases and the J segment 10 bases; nucleotides outside the gene matches: 9. This CDR3 spans 13 amino acids. This chain's CDR3 is CAIQTGVGSPLHF. CDR3 coding DNA: TGTGCCATACAGACAGGGGTGGGCTCACCCCTCCACTTT.